This T cell receptor (beta chain) was observed in a study of spatial heterogeneity in lung cancer. Study information: There were consistently more beta-chain sequences detected than alpha-chain sequences. Across the raw uncorrected reads, a unique TCR and UMI combination was observed, on average, more than ten times.

CDR3 length equals 15 residues. Germline V gene data show CDR1 as SQVTM and CDR2 as ANQGSEA. V trimming: 4 bases; J trimming: 3 bases; junction bases outside the gene matches: 8. TCRdb re-called the 5' RACE reads with MiXCR, one entry per CDR3 protein. Of some 4,000 distinct CDR3 sequences listed, 7% are singletons. This clonotype was counted between two and nine times. The time point was: sample taken at primary tumor resection. Whole RNA was taken from tumor, nontumor lung or frozen PBMC; it was then sequenced unsorted. A total of about 73 untreated early-stage non-small cell lung cancer patients served as donors.

The chain employs TRBV29-1 and TRBJ1-5, with 8 bases identical to TRBD1. The sequenced sample was normal lung tissue next to the tumor, obtained at surgery. The sequence derives from a male donor with early-stage non-small cell lung cancer. CDR3 sequence (DNA): TGCAGCGTTGTGGTGGCAGGGGGCGTCAATCAGCCCCAGCATTTT. Translated, it gives CSVVVAGGVNQPQHF.